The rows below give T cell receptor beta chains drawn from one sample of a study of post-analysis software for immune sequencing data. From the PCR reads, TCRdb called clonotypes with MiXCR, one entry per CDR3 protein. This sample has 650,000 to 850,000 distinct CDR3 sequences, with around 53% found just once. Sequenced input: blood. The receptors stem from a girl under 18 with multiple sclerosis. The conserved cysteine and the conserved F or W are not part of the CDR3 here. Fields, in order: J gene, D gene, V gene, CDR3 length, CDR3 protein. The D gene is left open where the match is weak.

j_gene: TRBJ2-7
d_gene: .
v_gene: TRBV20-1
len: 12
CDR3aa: SAGPGVPSYEQY

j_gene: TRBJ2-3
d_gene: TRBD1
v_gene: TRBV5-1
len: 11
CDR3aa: ASSLGQGSTQY

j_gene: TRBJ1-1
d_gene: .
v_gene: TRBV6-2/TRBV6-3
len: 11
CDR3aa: ASSYWGETEAF

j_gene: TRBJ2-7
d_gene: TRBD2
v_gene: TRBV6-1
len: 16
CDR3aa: ASSEALVLAGTSYEQY

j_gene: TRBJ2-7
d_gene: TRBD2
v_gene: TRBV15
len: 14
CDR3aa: ATSREWTSGSYEQY

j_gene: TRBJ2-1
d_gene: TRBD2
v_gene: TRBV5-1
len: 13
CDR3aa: ASSPSLAGEYEQF

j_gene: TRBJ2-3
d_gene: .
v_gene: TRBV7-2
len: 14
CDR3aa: ASSLAGSTRSLSQY

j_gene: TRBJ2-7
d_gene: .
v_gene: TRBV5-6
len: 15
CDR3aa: ASSEEFYSQTAYEQY

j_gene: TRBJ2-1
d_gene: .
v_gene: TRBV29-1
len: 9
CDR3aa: SVGQNNEQF

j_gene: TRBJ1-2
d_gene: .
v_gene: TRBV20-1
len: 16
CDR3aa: SARAVSEIQTFNYGYT

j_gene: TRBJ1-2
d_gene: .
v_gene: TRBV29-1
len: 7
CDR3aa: SVGDRYT

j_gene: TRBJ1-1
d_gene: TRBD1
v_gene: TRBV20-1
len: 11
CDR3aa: SAHRGMNTEAF

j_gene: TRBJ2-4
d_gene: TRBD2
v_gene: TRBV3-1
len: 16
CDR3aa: ASSQDRSGALAKNIQY

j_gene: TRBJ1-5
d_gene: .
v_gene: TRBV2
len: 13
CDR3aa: ASSEVGAYGQPQH

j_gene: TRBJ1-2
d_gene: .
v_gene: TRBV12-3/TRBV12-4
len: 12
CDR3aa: ASSSPGTIYGYT

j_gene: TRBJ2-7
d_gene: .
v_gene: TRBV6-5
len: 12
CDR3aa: ASSFMKGAYEQY

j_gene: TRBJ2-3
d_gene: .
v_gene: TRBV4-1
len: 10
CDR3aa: ASSPPADTQY

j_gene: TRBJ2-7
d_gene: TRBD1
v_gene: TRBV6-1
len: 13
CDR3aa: AATPIGTGTYEQY

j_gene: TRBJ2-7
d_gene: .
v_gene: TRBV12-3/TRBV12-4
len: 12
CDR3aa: ASSLATQNYEQY

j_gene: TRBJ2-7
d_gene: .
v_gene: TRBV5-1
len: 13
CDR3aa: ASYYGRREFNEQY

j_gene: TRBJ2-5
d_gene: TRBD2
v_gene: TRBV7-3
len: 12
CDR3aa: ASSLTAGEETQY

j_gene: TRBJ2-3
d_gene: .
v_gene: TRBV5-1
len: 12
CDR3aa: ASSLQIGRDTQY

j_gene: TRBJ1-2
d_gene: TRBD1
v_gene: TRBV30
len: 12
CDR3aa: ACHPGQGADGYT

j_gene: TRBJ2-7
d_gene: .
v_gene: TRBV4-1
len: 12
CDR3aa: ASSQGLQGDEQY

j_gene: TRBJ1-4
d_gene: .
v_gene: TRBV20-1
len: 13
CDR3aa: SAPQGAGRNEKLF

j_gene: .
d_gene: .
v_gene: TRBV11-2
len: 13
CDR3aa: ASSLEWRAGNEQY

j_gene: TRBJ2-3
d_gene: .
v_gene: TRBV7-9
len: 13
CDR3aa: VSSRVLGDTDTQY

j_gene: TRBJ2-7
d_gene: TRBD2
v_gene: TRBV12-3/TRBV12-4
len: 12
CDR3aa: ASSFASGRSEQY

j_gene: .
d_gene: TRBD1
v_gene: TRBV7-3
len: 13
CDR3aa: ASSPAPGQKNIQY

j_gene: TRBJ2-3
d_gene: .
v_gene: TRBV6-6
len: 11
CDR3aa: ASAEGLGNTQY

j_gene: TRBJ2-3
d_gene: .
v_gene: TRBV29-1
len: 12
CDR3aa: SVPYFGGTDTQY

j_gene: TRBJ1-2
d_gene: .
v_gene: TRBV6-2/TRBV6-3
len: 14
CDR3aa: ASSYAEGRGRGGYT

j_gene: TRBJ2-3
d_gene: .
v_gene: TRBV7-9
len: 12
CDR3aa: ASTRDTLTDTQY

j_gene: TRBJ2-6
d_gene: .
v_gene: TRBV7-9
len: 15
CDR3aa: ASSLEVRGAGANVLT